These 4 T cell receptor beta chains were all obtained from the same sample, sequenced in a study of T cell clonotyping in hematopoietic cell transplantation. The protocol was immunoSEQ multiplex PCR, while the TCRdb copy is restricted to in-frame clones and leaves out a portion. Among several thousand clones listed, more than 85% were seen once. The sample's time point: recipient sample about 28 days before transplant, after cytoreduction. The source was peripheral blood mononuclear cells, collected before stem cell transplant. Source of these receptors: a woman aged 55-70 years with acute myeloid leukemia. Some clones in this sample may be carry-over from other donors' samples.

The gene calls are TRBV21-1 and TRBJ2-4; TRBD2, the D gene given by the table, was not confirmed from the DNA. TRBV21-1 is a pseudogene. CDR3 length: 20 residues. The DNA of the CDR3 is TGTGCCAGCTTCCGCGGACTAGCGGGTCGAACCCATCTAGCCAAAAACATTCAGTACTTC. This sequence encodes CASFRGLAGRTHLAKNIQYF.

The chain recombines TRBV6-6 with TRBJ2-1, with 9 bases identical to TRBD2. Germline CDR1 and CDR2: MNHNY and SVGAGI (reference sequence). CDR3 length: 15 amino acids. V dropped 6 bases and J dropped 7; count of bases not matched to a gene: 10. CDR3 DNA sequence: TGTGCCAGCAGCCCGGGACTAGCTGGGGAGAATGAGCAGTTCTTC. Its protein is CASSPGLAGENEQFF.

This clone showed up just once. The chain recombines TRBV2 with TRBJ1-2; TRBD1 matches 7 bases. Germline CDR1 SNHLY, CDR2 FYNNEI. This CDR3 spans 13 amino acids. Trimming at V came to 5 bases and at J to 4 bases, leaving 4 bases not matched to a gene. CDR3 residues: CASSMTGPYGYTF. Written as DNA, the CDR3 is TGTGCCAGCAGTATGACAGGGCCCTATGGCTACACCTTC.

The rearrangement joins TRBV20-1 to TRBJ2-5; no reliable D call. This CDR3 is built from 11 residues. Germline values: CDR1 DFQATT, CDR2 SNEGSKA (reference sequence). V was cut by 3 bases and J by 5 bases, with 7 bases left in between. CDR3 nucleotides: TGCAGTGCTAGGAAGGATGAGACCCAGTACTTC. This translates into CSARKDETQYF.